The next 17 T cell receptor beta chains were all read from a single sample in a study of cytomegalovirus exposure and HLA in healthy donors. Both 60 Vbeta primers and 13 Jbeta primers went into the PCR. Profiled with immunoSEQ multiplex PCR; TCRdb holds only in-frame clones, not every one. The sample includes 130,000 to 150,000 clones, around 78% of them seen just once. The material sequenced was PBMCs. These receptors all come from a woman younger than 30 in good health and CMV-seronegative.

This sequence joins TRBV18 and TRBJ2-3; D may be TRBD1 (6 bases). CDR3 length equals 15 residues. Germline V gives CDR1 KGHSH, CDR2 LQKENI. V dropped 6 bases and J dropped 5 bases, with 18 bases sitting between them. The CDR3 spells CASSPGQGDRDTQYF. CDR3 nucleotide sequence: TGTGCCAGCTCCCCGGGACAAGGGGATAGAGATACGCAGTATTTT.

This chain connects TRBV15 to TRBJ1-1; unclear D gene. CDR1 LNHNV and CDR2 YYDKDF come from the germline V gene (reference sequence). The CDR3 is 14 amino acids. Trimming took 2 bases from V and 5 from J, leaving 12 bases between them. CDR3 DNA: TGTGCCACCAGCAGATATAGGAGATTTACTGAAGCTTTCTTT. It translates to CATSRYRRFTEAFF.

This clone was detected a few times. The chain recombines TRBV4-1 with TRBJ2-5; tentative D call: TRBD2 (5 bases). CDR1 is MGHRA and CDR2 is YSYEKL in the germline V gene. V gave up 0 bases and J gave up 7 bases, with 27 bases separating them. The CDR3 runs 19 residues. DNA for the CDR3: TGCGCCAGCAGCCAAGATAGTGAGTGGGAGTACGGGCCCTGGGGGACCCAGTACTTC. Its translation is CASSQDSEWEYGPWGTQYF.

Concerning this clone: Other DNA sequences from this sample encode an identical CDR3 as well. The chain recombines TRBV5-4 with TRBJ1-1; 8 bases line up with TRBD1. This CDR3 spans 16 amino acids. The germline CDR1 and CDR2 sequences are SGHNT and YYREEE (reference sequence). The trim removed 0 bases at V and 0 bases at J, leaving 4 bases unmatched. CDR3 nucleotides: TGTGCCAGCAGCTTGGGGGGGACAGGAGTGAACACTGAAGCTTTCTTT. Translation gives CASSLGGTGVNTEAFF.

The chain uses TRBV28 and TRBJ2-1; TRBD2 matches at 13 bases. Unmatched junction bases numbered 6, after V lost 4 bases and J lost 9 bases. Germline V gives CDR1 MDHEN, CDR2 SYDVKM. CDR3 length: 15 residues. This CDR3 reads CASSSPGLAGTEQFF. The DNA for the CDR3 is TGTGCCAGCAGTTCACCGGGACTAGCGGGAACTGAGCAGTTCTTC.

This clone was seen only a few times. V gene TRBV11-2 combines with J gene TRBJ2-1; 7 nucleotides align to TRBD2. There are 17 residues in the CDR3. In germline, CDR1 is SGHAT, CDR2 FQNNGV. The J segment lost 3 bases and the V segment lost 3 bases, leaving 11 bases of the junction unmatched. CDR3 amino acids: CASSFQGGGWVYNEQFF. CDR3 DNA sequence: TGTGCCAGCAGCTTCCAGGGCGGGGGATGGGTCTACAATGAGCAGTTCTTC.

The V call is TRBV6-5, the J call TRBJ1-1; perhaps TRBD1 as D (5 bases). The CDR3 covers 16 residues. V dropped 6 bases and J dropped 1 base, with 18 bases sitting between them. The V gene's germline CDR1 is MNHEY and CDR2 SVGAGI. The chain's CDR3 is CASRYIRVGGNTEAFF. Written as DNA, the CDR3 is TGTGCCAGCAGATACATCAGGGTCGGTGGGAACACTGAAGCTTTCTTT.

Notes on this clone: Germline is not matched at one junction end, which may reflect a read error. This chain joins TRBV7-9 and TRBJ2-1; 7 bases line up with TRBD2. Germline V lookup: CDR1 SEHNR, CDR2 FQNEAQ (reference sequence). The CDR3 sequence is 17 residues long. The CDR3 protein is CSSSSHGGSISYNEQFF. In DNA form, the CDR3 reads TGTTCCAGCAGCTCCCATGGCGGGAGCATCTCCTACAATGAGCAGTTCTTC.

This clone was picked up one time. This rearrangement joins TRBV5-5 to TRBJ2-2; 8 bases align to TRBD1. The CDR3 is 15 amino acids. Germline CDR1 SGHKS, CDR2 YYEKEE (reference sequence). The J segment lost 4 bases and the V segment lost 4 bases, leaving 6 bases of the junction unmatched. The chain's CDR3 is CASSRDRSFTGELFF. DNA for the CDR3: TGTGCCAGCAGCCGGGACAGGAGTTTCACCGGGGAGCTGTTTTTT.

V usage is TRBV5-1 and J usage is TRBJ1-1; no firm D call. CDR3 size: 15 residues. Germline CDR1 and CDR2: SGHRS and YFSETQ. The V end was cut by 0 bases, the J end by 1 base, with 10 bases between. CDR3 bases: TGCGCCAGCAGCTTGGTCGGGGATACGAACACTGAAGCTTTCTTT. Translated, it gives CASSLVGDTNTEAFF.

The chain recombines TRBV5-4 with TRBJ1-1, with D perhaps TRBD1 (6 bases). Germline values: CDR1 SGHNT, CDR2 YYREEE (reference sequence). V lost 3 bases to trimming and J lost 1 base, with 10 bases between them. This CDR3 comprises 14 residues. The CDR3 DNA sequence: TGTGCCAGCAGCTCCTTGGACAGGAACACTGAAGCTTTCTTT. The encoded protein is CASSSLDRNTEAFF.

This clone has more than one count but fewer than ten. This chain uses TRBV9 with TRBJ1-1; TRBD1 agrees at 7 bases. CDR1 and CDR2 (germline): SGDLS, YYNGEE. The CDR3 sequence is 14 residues long. The trim removed 0 bases at V and 5 bases at J, leaving 4 bases unmatched. Here the CDR3 reads CASSVGLTGTEAFF. CDR3 DNA sequence: TGTGCCAGCAGCGTAGGCCTGACAGGGACTGAAGCTTTCTTT.

The V gene is TRBV11-2, the J gene TRBJ2-5; the D is unclear. With 0 bases removed from V and 1 base from J, the gap between germline ends came to 9 bases. The CDR3 has 15 amino acids. Germline lookup yields CDR1 SGHAT and CDR2 FQNNGV. The CDR3 DNA follows: TGTGCCAGCAGCTTAGATCGGGTAGGCCAAGAGACCCAGTACTTC. It is translated as CASSLDRVGQETQYF.

The CDR3 spells CASSYGTGNGYTF. The CDR3 DNA is TGTGCCAGCAGTTACGGGACAGGGAACGGCTACACCTTC. The chain links TRBV6-5 to TRBJ1-2, with 9 bases matching TRBD1. CDR1 is MNHEY and CDR2 is SVGAGI in the germline V gene. This CDR3 has 13 residues. J gave up 8 bases and V 2 bases, and 3 bases lay outside the gene matches.

The chain combines TRBV5-1 with TRBJ2-7; 14 nucleotides align to TRBD2. With V trimmed by 4 bases and J by 3 bases, 12 bases remained unmatched. CDR1 is SGHRS, CDR2 YFSETQ, per germline. This CDR3 comprises 18 residues. The DNA of the CDR3 is TGCGCCAGCAGCCCCCGCCCCCCGACTAGCGGGAGGGTCTACGAGCAGTACGTC. Translating it yields CASSPRPPTSGRVYEQYV.

This sequence joins TRBV6-4 and TRBJ2-2, with TRBD2 matching over 9 bases. V shed 4 bases, J shed 2 bases, and the junction held 5 bases outside the gene matches. Looked up from germline, CDR1 is MRHNA and CDR2 is SNTAGT. The CDR3 totals 16 residues. The CDR3 loop is CASSVSGGPNTGELFF. The CDR3 DNA follows: TGTGCCAGCAGTGTTAGCGGGGGCCCTAACACCGGGGAGCTGTTTTTT.

The chain carries TRBV7-7 and TRBJ2-1, with 8 positions matching TRBD1. The CDR3 extends over 13 amino acids. CDR1 and CDR2 from the germline V gene are SSHAT and FNYEAQ (reference sequence). The V segment lost 4 bases and the J segment 7 bases; nucleotides outside the gene matches: 3. The CDR3 sequence is CASSSYRGNEQFF. In DNA, the CDR3 is TGTGCCAGCAGCTCTTACAGGGGGAATGAGCAGTTCTTC. The full variable domain, rest sourced from reference TRBV7-7 and TRBJ2-1, is GAGVSQSPRYKVTKRGQDVTLRCDPISSHATLYWYQQALGQGPEFLTYFNYEAQPDKSGLPSDRFSAERPEGSISTLTIQRTEQRDSAMYRCASSSYRGNEQFFGPGTRLTVL.